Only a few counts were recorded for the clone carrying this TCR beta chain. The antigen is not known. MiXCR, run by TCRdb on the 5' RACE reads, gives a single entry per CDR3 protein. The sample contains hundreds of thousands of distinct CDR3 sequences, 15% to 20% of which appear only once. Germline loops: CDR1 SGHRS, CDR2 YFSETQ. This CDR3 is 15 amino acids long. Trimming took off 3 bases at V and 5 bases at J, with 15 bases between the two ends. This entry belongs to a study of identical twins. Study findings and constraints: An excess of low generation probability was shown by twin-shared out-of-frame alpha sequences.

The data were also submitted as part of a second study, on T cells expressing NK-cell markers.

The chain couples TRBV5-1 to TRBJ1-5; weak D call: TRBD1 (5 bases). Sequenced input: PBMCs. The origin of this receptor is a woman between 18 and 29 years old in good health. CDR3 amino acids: CASSSEPGADQPQHF. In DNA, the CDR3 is TGCGCCAGCAGCTCCGAGCCCGGGGCTGATCAGCCCCAGCATTTT.